The clone carrying this T cell receptor beta chain was recorded many times. The data stem from a study of patients and donors after allogeneic stem cell transplantation. Trimming removed 0 bases from V and 7 bases from J, with 11 bases in between. This CDR3 comprises 15 residues. The germline CDR1 and CDR2 sequences are SGHRS and YFSETQ. TCRdb re-derived calls from the RT-PCR reads in MiXCR, one entry per CDR3 protein. The data show about 12,000 distinct CDR3 sequences, around 25% seen once. V is TRBV5-1 and J is TRBJ1-6; D might be TRBD1 (5 bases). The sequence was collected from a human donor who was either an allogeneic HSCT recipient or a stem cell or donor lymphocyte infusion donor (not recorded which). It is not recorded whose cells these are; they may come from a transplant donor. Sequencing was carried out using blood, either unsorted or a sorted T cell fraction (not recorded which). The CDR3 bases are TGCGCCAGCAGCTTGGATCCAGGGTACAATTCACCCCTCCACTTT. It translates to CASSLDPGYNSPLHF.